This section outlines one T cell receptor beta chain sequence together with its context. What it binds is unknown. cDNA reverse transcribed from extracted RNA served as the sequencing template. Method: immunoSEQ multiplex PCR; TCRdb's copy keeps in-frame clones and lacks some. The table has some 200,000 clones, around 58% seen once; the top ten hold around 13%. The treatment was: oral pan-JAK inhibitor, 5-10 mg twice daily. The record originates from a study of CD8+ T cells in alopecia areata. Study-wide findings and caveats: On tofacitinib, scalp clonality and expanded CD8+ clones among top 100 fell significantly.

The CDR3 extends over 16 amino acids. V dropped 4 bases and J dropped 0 bases, with 14 bases sitting between them. Germline CDR1 and CDR2: SGHRS and YFSETQ. The origin of this receptor is a human donor with alopecia areata. Sequencing was performed on CD8+ T cells sorted from blood, taken at week 24, from a patient treated with tofacitinib. V usage is TRBV5-1 and J usage is TRBJ2-4, with D maybe TRBD2 (5 bases). The DNA of the CDR3 is TGCGCCAGCAGCCCACGGGAAACCAGAGCCAAAAACATTCAGTACTTC. Its protein product is CASSPRETRAKNIQYF.